The 9 T cell receptor beta chains in this list originate from one sample, sequenced in a study of vaccination effects on CD4 cells after COVID-19. Isolation of CD4+ T cells took place after nine to ten days of culture. Two-dose BNT162b2 or mRNA-1273 vaccination was given to participants. Sequenced by immunoSEQ multiplex PCR; TCRdb stores in-frame clones only, minus some. The sample has tens of thousands of clones, 70% to 80% seen once. For these receptors, no antigen is known. The sample consisted of CD4+ T cells from PBMCs cultured without peptide, taken after COVID-19 vaccination. The receptor set was obtained from a human donor who received a COVID-19 vaccine.

The chain has TRBV27 and TRBJ1-5; 9 bases align to TRBD1. Unmatched junction bases numbered 2, after V lost 6 bases and J lost 2 bases. This CDR3 is 14 amino acids long. Looked up from germline, CDR1 is MNHEY and CDR2 is SMNVEV (reference sequence). CDR3: CASRQGAGNQPQHF. The CDR3 DNA follows: TGTGCCAGCAGACAGGGGGCTGGCAATCAGCCCCAGCATTTT.

In this sample, this clone is medium-sized. V is TRBV12-3 or TRBV12-4 and J is TRBJ1-2; D call uncertain. The germline V and J ends were trimmed by 6 bases and 8 bases, with 16 bases remaining between them. CDR3 length: 13 amino acids. CDR3 sequence (DNA): TGTGCCAGCAGATTTGCTAGCGCTAGCGGCTACACCTTC. It yields the protein CASRFASASGYTF.

The chain combines TRBV19 with TRBJ1-2; D gene uncertain. This CDR3 is 14 amino acids long. V lost 3 bases and J 6 bases, leaving 14 bases between the germline ends. Germline lookup yields CDR1 LNHDA and CDR2 SQIVND (reference sequence). The CDR3 DNA sequence: TGTGCCAGTAGTATGTTTTCCCGGCAGAATGGCTACACCTTC. This encodes CASSMFSRQNGYTF.

This chain joins TRBV18 and TRBJ1-1; D is undetermined. The CDR3 length is 14 residues. Trimming shortened V by 3 bases and J by 0 bases, and 8 bases separated the two germline ends. CDR1 and CDR2 (germline): KGHSH, LQKENI. The DNA for the CDR3 is TGTGCCAGCTCACCTGCACAGATGAACACTGAAGCTTTCTTT. Protein: CASSPAQMNTEAFF.

This chain joins TRBV29-1 and TRBJ2-1, with TRBD2 identical over 11 bases. V dropped 6 bases and J dropped 2; count of bases not matched to a gene: 6. The CDR3 runs 15 residues. Germline V gene data show CDR1 as SQVTM and CDR2 as ANQGSEA. Here the CDR3 DNA reads TGCAGCGTCGCCGGGACTAGCGGCACCTACAATGAGCAGTTCTTC. It translates to CSVAGTSGTYNEQFF.

V is TRBV18 and J is TRBJ1-1, with 9 bases that match TRBD1. The CDR3 runs 18 residues. Germline loops: CDR1 KGHSH, CDR2 LQKENI. The J segment lost 1 base and the V segment lost 3 bases, leaving 12 bases of the junction unmatched. The CDR3 region has the DNA TGTGCCAGCTCACCCACTTGGACAGGGGTCCGCGCGAACACTGAAGCTTTCTTT. This sequence encodes CASSPTWTGVRANTEAFF.

The rearrangement joins TRBV28 to TRBJ1-6, with TRBD1 matching 8 bases. J lost 9 bases, V lost 5 bases, and 9 bases had no gene match. Germline CDR1 reads MDHEN; CDR2 reads SYDVKM. There are 15 residues in the CDR3. CDR3 coding DNA: TGTGCCAGCAGTCGCCGGGACAGGAAGGGTTCACCCCTCCACTTT. This gives the protein CASSRRDRKGSPLHF.

CDR3 DNA: TGTGCCAGCAGCTGGAGCGAGGCCGGGGAGCTGTTTTTT. The encoded protein is CASSWSEAGELFF. The chain links TRBV6-5 to TRBJ2-2; D remains ambiguous. V was trimmed by 6 bases and J by 6 bases, leaving 11 bases between them. The CDR3 has 13 residues. Germline CDR1 MNHEY, CDR2 SVGAGI.

This chain uses TRBV6-5 with TRBJ1-1, with 8 nucleotides matching TRBD1. Trimming at V came to 0 bases and at J to 4 bases, leaving 4 bases not matched to a gene. Looked up from germline, CDR1 is MNHEY and CDR2 is SVGAGI. The CDR3 length is 15 residues. The CDR3 here is CASSYSRQGSTEAFF. The CDR3 DNA sequence: TGTGCCAGCAGTTACTCGCGACAGGGGTCCACTGAAGCTTTCTTT.